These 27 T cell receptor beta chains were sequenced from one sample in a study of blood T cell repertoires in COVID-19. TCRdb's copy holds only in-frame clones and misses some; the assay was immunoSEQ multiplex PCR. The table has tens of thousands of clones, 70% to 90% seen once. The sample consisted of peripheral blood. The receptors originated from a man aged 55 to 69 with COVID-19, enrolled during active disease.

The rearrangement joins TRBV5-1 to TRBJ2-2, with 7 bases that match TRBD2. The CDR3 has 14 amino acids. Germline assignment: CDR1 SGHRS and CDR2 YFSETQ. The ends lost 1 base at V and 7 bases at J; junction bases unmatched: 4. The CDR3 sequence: CASSLTAGVGELFF. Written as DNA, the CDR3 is TGCGCCAGCAGCTTGACCGCGGGGGTCGGGGAGCTGTTTTTT. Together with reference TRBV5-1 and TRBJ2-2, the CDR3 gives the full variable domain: KAGVTQTPRYLIKTRGQQVTLSCSPISGHRSVSWYQQTPGQGLQFLFEYFSETQRNKGNFPGRFSGRQFSNSRSEMNVSTLELGDSALYLCASSLTAGVGELFFGEGSRLTVL.

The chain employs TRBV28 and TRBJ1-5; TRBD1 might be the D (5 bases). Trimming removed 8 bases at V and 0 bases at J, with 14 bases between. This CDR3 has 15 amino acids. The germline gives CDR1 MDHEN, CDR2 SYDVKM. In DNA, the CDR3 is TGTGCCAGCGTTGACAGCGTTAATAGCAATCAGCCCCAGCATTTT. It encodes CASVDSVNSNQPQHF.

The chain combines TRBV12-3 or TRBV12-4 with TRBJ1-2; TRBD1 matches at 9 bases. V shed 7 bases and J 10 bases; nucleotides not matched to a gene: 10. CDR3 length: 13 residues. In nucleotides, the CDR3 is TGTGCCAGCACCCTGGGACAGGGAACCCTCTACACCTTC. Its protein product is CASTLGQGTLYTF.

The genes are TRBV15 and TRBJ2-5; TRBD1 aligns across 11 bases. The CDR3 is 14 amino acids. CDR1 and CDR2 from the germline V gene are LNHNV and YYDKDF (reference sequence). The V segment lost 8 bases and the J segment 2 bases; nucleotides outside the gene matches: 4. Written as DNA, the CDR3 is TGTGCCACCCAAGGGGACAGGGGGCAAGAGACCCAGTACTTC. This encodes CATQGDRGQETQYF. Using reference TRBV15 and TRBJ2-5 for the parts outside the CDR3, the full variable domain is DAMVIQNPRYQVTQFGKPVTLSCSQTLNHNVMYWYQQKSSQAPKLLFHYYDKDFNNEADTPDNFQSRRPNTSFCFLDIRSPGLGDTAMYLCATQGDRGQETQYFGPGTRLLVL.

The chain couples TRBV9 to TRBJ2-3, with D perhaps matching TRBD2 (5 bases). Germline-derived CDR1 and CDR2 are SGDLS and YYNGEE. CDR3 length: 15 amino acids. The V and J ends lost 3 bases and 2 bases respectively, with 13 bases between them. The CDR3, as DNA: TGTGCCAGCAGCGACACTAGGACCAACACAGATACGCAGTATTTT. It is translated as CASSDTRTNTDTQYF.

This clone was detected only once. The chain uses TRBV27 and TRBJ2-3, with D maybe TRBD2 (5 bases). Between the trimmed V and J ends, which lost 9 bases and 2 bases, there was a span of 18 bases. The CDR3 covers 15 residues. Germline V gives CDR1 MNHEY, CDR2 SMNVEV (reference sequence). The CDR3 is CARTRRGTITDTQYF. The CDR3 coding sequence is TGTGCCAGAACTAGACGCGGAACTATCACAGATACGCAGTATTTT.

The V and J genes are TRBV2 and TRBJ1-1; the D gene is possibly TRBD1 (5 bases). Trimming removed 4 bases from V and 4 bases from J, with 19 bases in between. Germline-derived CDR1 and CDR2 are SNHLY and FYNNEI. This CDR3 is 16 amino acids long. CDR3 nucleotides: TGTGCCAGCAGTGGGAACCGGGGGACGGGTGGCACTGAAGCTTTCTTT. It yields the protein CASSGNRGTGGTEAFF.

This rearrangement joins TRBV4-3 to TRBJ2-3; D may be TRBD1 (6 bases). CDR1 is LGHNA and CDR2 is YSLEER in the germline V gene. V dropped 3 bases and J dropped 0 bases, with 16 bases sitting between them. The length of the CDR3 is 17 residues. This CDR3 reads CASSQDRDTLSTDTQYF. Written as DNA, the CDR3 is TGCGCCAGCAGCCAGGACCGGGACACTCTTAGCACAGATACGCAGTATTTT.

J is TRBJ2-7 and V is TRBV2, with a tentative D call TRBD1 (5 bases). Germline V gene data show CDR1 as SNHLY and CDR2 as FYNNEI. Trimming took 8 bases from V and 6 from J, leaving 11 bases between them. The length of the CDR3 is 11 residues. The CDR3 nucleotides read TGTGCCAGCGCAGGGAACAGCGAGCAGTACTTC. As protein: CASAGNSEQYF. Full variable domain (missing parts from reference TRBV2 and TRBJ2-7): EPEVTQTPSHQVTQMGQEVILRCVPISNHLYFYWYRQILGQKVEFLVSFYNNEISEKSEIFDDQFSVERPDGSNFTLKIRSTKLEDSAMYFCASAGNSEQYFGPGTRLTVT.

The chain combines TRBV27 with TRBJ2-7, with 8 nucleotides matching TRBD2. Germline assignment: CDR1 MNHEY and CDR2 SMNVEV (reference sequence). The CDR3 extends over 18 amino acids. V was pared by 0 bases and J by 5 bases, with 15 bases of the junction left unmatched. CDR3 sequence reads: CASSLSIFGAGVTHEQYF. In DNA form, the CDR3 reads TGTGCCAGCAGTTTATCGATTTTCGGAGCGGGAGTCACCCACGAGCAGTACTTC.

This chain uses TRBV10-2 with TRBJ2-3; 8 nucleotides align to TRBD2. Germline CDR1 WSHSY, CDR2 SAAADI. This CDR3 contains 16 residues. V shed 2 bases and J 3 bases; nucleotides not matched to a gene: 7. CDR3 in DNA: TGCGCCAGCAGTGAGATTAGGGGACTAGGTACAGATACGCAGTATTTT. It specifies CASSEIRGLGTDTQYF.

CDR3 coding DNA: TGTGCCAGCTCACTCTACGACAGGGGAGAAGCTTTCTTT. This encodes CASSLYDRGEAFF. The V gene is TRBV18, the J gene TRBJ1-1; TRBD1 matches 8 bases. Germline CDR1 is KGHSH and CDR2 is LQKENI. The CDR3 loop spans 13 amino acids. Trimming cost V 4 bases and J 8 bases; bases outside gene matches: 6.

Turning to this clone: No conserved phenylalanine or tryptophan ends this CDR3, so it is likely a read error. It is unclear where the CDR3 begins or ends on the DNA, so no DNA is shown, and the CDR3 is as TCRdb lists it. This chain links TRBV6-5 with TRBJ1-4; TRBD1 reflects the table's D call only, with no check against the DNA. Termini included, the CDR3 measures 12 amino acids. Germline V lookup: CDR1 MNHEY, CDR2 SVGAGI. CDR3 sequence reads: CASSYDRRSSPR.

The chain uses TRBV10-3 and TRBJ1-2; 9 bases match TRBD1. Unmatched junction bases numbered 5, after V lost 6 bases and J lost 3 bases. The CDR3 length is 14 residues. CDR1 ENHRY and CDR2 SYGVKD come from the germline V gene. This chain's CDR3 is CAIRGQGIDYGYTF. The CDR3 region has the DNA TGTGCCATCAGAGGACAGGGGATCGACTATGGCTACACCTTC.

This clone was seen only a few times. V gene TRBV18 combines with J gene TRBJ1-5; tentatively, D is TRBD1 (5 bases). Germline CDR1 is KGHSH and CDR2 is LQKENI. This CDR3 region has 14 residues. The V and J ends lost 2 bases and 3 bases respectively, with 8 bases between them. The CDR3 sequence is CASSPNRSNQPQHF. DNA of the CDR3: TGTGCCAGCTCACCAAACAGGTCCAATCAGCCCCAGCATTTT.

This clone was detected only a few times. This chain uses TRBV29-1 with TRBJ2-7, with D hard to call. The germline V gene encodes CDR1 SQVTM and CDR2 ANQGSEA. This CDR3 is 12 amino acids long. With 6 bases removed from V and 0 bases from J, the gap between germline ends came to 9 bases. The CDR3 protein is CSVYLGSYEQYF. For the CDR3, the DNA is TGCAGCGTGTACCTCGGCTCCTACGAGCAGTACTTC.

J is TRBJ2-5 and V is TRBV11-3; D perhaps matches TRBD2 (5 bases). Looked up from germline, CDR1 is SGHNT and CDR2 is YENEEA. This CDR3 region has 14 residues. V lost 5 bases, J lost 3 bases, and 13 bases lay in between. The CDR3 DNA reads TGTGCCAGCAGCATCTCCCCGGGGAAAGAGACCCAGTACTTC. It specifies CASSISPGKETQYF.

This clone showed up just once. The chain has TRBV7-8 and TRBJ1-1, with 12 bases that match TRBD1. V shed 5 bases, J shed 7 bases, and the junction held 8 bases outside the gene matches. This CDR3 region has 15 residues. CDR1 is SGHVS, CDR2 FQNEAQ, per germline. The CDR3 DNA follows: TGTGCCAGCAGCCCCCGGGACAGGGGGCTTCTTGAAGCTTTCTTT. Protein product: CASSPRDRGLLEAFF. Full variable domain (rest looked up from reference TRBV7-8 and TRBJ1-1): GAGVSQSPRYKVAKRGQDVALRCDPISGHVSLFWYQQALGQGPEFLTYFQNEAQLDKSGLPSDRFFAERPEGSVSTLKIQRTQQEDSAVYLCASSPRDRGLLEAFFGQGTRLTVV.

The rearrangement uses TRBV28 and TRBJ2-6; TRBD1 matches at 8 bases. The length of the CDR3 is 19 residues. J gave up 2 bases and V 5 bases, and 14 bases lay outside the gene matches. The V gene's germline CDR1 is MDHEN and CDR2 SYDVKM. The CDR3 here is CASSTFRDRISAGANVLTF. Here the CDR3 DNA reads TGTGCCAGCAGTACTTTCCGGGACAGGATTTCAGCTGGGGCCAACGTCCTGACTTTC.

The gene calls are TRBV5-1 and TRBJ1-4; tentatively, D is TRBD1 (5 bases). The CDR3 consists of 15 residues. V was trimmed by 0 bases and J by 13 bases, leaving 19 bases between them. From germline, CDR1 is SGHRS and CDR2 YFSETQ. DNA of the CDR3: TGCGCCAGCAGCTTGGACAGGCCCGCGGGATACGGACTGTTTTTT. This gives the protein CASSLDRPAGYGLFF. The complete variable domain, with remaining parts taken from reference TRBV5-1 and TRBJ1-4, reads KAGVTQTPRYLIKTRGQQVTLSCSPISGHRSVSWYQQTPGQGLQFLFEYFSETQRNKGNFPGRFSGRQFSNSRSEMNVSTLELGDSALYLCASSLDRPAGYGLFFGSGTQLSVL.

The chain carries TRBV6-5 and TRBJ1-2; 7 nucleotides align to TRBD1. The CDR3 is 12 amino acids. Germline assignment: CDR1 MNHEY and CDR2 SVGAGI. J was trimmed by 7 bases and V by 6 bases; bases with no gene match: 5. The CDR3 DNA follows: TGTGCCAGCAGCCCCAGGGGGGTTGGCTACACCTTC. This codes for CASSPRGVGYTF.

The CDR3: CASSMSGGSQPQHF. Here the CDR3 DNA reads TGTGCCAGTAGTATGTCGGGGGGGAGTCAGCCCCAGCATTTT. The rearrangement links TRBV19 to TRBJ1-5; a possible D gene is TRBD1 (5 bases). V lost 3 bases and J lost 6, with 12 bases in between. CDR1 LNHDA and CDR2 SQIVND come from the germline V gene (reference sequence). This CDR3 contains 14 residues.

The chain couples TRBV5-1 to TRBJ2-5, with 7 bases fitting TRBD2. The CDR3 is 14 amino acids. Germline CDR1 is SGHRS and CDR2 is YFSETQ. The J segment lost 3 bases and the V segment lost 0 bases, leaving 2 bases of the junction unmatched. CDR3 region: CASSLGGGKETQYF. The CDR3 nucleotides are TGCGCCAGCAGCTTGGGGGGAGGGAAAGAGACCCAGTACTTC.

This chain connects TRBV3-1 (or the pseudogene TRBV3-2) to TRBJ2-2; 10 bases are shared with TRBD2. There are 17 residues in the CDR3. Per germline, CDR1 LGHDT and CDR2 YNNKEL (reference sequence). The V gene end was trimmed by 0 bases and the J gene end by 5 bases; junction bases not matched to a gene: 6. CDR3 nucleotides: TGTGCCAGCAGCCAAGATGGGCTAGCGGGAGTTACCGGGGAGCTGTTTTTT. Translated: CASSQDGLAGVTGELFF.

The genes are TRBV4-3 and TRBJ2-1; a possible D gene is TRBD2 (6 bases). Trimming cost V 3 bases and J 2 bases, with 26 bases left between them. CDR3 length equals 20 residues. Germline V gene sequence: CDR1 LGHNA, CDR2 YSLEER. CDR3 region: CASSQKSSSGFPLPYNEQFF. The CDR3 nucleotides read TGCGCCAGCAGCCAGAAGTCTTCCAGCGGGTTTCCCCTCCCCTACAATGAGCAGTTCTTC.

CDR3 bases: TGTGCCAGCAGCCCGACCGGGGGAATAGCTTTCTTT. This sequence encodes CASSPTGGIAFF. The V and J genes are TRBV7-2 and TRBJ1-1; tentatively, D is TRBD1 (5 bases). V lost 5 bases and J 10 bases, leaving 14 bases between the germline ends. The CDR3 extends over 12 amino acids. CDR1 and CDR2 (germline): SGHTA, FQGNSA.

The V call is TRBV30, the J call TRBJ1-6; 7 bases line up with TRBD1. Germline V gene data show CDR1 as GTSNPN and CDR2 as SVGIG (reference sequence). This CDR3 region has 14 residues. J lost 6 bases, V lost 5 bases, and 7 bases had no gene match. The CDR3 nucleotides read TGTGCCTGGCAGACCGGGACAGCTAATTCACCCCTCCACTTT. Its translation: CAWQTGTANSPLHF.